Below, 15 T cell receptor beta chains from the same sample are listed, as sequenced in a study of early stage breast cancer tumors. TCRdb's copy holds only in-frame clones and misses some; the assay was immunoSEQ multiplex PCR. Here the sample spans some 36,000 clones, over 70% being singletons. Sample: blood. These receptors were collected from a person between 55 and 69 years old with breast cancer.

The CDR3 DNA follows: TGTGCCAGTAGTATAGTCCTATATCAGCCCCAGCATTTT. Its protein product is CASSIVLYQPQHF. The chain carries TRBV19 and TRBJ1-5; D remains ambiguous. The CDR3 extends over 13 amino acids. Between the trimmed V and J ends, which lost 1 base and 5 bases, there was a span of 6 bases. Germline values: CDR1 LNHDA, CDR2 SQIVND (reference sequence).

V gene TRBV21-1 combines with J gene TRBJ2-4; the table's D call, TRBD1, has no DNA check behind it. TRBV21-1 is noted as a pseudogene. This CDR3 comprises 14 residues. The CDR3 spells CASSKEGTGDIQYF. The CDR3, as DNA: TGTGCCAGCAGCAAAGAAGGGACAGGGGACATTCAGTACTTC.

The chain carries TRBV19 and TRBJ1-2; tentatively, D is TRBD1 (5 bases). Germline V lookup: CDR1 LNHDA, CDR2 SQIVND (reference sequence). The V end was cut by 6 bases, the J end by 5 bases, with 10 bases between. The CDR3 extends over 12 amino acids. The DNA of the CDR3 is TGTGCCAGTAGGGGCAGGGCGTATGGCTACACCTTC. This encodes CASRGRAYGYTF.

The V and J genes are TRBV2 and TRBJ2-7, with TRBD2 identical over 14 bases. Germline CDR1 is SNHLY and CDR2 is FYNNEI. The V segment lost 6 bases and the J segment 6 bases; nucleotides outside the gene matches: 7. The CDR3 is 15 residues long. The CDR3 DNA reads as TGTGCCAGCAGAAAGGGACTAGCGGGAGCTGGCGAGCAGTACTTC. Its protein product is CASRKGLAGAGEQYF.

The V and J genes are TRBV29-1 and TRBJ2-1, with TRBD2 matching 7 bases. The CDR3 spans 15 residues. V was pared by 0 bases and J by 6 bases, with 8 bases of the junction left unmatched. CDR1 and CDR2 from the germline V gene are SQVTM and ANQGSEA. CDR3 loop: CSVEDPRERGNEQFF. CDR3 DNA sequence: TGCAGCGTTGAAGATCCGCGGGAGAGAGGCAATGAGCAGTTCTTC.

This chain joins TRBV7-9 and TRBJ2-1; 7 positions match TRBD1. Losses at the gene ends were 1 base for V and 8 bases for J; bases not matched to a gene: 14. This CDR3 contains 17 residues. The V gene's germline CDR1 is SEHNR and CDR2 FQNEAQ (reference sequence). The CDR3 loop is CASSLGGWLTGAHEQFF. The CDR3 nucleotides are TGTGCCAGCAGCTTAGGCGGGTGGCTAACAGGGGCCCATGAGCAGTTCTTC.

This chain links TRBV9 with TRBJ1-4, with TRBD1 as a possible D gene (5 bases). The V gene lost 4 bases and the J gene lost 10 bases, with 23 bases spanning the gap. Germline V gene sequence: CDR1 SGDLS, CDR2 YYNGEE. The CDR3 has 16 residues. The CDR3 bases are TGTGCCAGCAGCAACCAGCCGGGACTCCAATACCTAAAACTGTTTTTT. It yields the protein CASSNQPGLQYLKLFF.

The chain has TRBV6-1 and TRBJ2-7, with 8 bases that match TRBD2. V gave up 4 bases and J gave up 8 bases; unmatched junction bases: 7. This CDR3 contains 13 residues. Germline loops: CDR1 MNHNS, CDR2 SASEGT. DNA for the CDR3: TGTGCCAGCAGTGCAGCGGGAGAAACCCAGCAGTACTTC. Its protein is CASSAAGETQQYF.

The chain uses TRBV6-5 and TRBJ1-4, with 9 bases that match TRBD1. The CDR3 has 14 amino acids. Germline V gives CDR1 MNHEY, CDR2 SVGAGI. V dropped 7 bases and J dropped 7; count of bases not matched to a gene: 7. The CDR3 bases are TGTGCCAGCACCAACAGGGGGCGGGGTGAAAAACTGTTTTTT. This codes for CASTNRGRGEKLFF.

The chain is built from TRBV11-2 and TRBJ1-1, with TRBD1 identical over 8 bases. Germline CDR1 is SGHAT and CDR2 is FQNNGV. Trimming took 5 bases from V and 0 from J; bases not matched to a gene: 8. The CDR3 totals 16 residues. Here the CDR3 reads CASSLWDRKVNTEAFF. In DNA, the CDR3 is TGTGCCAGCAGCCTTTGGGACAGGAAAGTGAACACTGAAGCTTTCTTT.

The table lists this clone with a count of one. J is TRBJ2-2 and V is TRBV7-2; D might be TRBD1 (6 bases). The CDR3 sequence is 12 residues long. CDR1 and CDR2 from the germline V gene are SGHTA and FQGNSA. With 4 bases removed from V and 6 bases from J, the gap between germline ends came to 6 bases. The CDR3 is CASSYRAGELFF. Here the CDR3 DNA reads TGTGCCAGCAGCTACAGGGCCGGGGAGCTGTTTTTT.

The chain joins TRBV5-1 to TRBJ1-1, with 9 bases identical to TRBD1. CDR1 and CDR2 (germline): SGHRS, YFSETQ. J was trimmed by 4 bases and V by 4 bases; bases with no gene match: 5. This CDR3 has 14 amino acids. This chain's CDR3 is CASSRTGDRTEAFF. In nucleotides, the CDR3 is TGCGCCAGCAGCAGGACAGGGGATCGCACTGAAGCTTTCTTT.

CDR3 DNA sequence: TGTGCCAGCAGCCTCGAGACTAGCGGGGCTACCTACGAGCAGTACTTC. This translates into CASSLETSGATYEQYF. This chain joins TRBV4-2 and TRBJ2-7, with 11 bases identical to TRBD2. Trimming cost V 4 bases and J 2 bases; bases outside gene matches: 7. The CDR3 spans 16 residues. Germline values: CDR1 LGHNA, CDR2 YNFKEQ.

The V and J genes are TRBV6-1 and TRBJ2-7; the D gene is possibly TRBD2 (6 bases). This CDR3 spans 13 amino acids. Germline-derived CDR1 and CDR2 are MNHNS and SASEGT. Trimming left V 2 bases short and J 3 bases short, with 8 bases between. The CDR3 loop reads CASSEFGGYEQYF. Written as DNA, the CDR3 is TGTGCCAGCAGTGAATTCGGGGGCTACGAGCAGTACTTC.

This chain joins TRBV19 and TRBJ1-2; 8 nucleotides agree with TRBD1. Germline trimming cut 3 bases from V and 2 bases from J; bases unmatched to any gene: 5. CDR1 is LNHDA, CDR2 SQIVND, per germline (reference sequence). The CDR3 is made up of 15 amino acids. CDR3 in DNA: TGTGCCAGTAGTATGCAAGGACAGGGAAACTATGGCTACACCTTC. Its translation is CASSMQGQGNYGYTF.